This TCR beta chain appears in the sequencing data of a study of shared clonotypes between healthy human individuals. Study-wide background: Per-donor plates numbered three CD4 naive, three CD4 memory, two CD8 naive and one CD8 memory. Study-wide results and caveats: Among non-shared clonotypes, generation probabilities were lower than among those shared by all four donors. Large sequencing depth failed to make sorted-subset sequencing complete, rarefaction showed.

A few counts support this clone. Its antigen is undetermined. When replicate PCRs were run on sorted subsets, they used about 200 ng DNA, approximately 33,000 T cell genomes. Libraries were prepared by immunoSEQ multiplex PCR; TCRdb keeps only in-frame clonotypes and omits some of them. The table lists 230,000 or so clones, over 50% of them singletons. CDR1 is ENHRY, CDR2 SYGVKD, per germline. Trimming cost V 0 bases and J 6 bases, with 9 bases left between them. The length of the CDR3 is 14 residues. This sequence originates from a man aged 30-40 years in good health. The sample comprised memory CD4+ T cells sorted from blood. Subset here: CD45RA-negative fraction. V is TRBV10-3 and J is TRBJ1-5, with D maybe TRBD1 (5 bases). This CDR3 reads CAISESAGSQPQHF. The CDR3 DNA sequence: TGTGCCATCAGTGAGTCGGCAGGGAGTCAGCCCCAGCATTTT.